Included here is one TCR beta chain sequence, with context. The antigen remains unidentified. This sample was included in a study of cytomegalovirus exposure and HLA in healthy donors. For the study at large: For the approximately 390 genotyped donors, 65% to 90% fell within the Caucasian-associated ancestry cluster.

The primer mix had 60 Vbeta and 13 Jbeta primers. Clones were sequenced by immunoSEQ multiplex PCR, and TCRdb holds only the in-frame ones, with some missing. The profile shows approximately 170,000 clones, roughly 81% of them singletons. Broader study findings: In a later analysis, HLA-associated TCR beta chains were more clonally expanded than equally common others. A reported reduction in N-insertions relative to the approximately 640-donor mean was seen in an Asian-associated ancestry cluster in a later analysis.

The sample was PBMCs. This sequence was found in a woman in her 30s in good health and CMV-seropositive.

CDR3 nucleotides: TGTGCCAGCAGCGCCCCGGCGGGTGAAGCTTTCTTT. Protein sequence: CASSAPAGEAFF. The V and J genes are TRBV7-9 and TRBJ1-1, with D hard to call. V was cut by 5 bases and J by 7 bases, with 11 bases left in between. Per the germline V gene, CDR1 is SEHNR and CDR2 is FQNEAQ (reference sequence). The length of the CDR3 is 12 residues.